The rows below give T cell receptor beta chains drawn from one sample of a study of response to subunit inactivated influenza vaccine. From the RT-PCR reads, TCRdb called clonotypes with MiXCR, one entry per CDR3 protein. The profile shows about 570,000 distinct CDR3 sequences, around 10% of them singletons. The same data also contributed to another study, on T cells expressing NK-cell markers.

Sequencing used PBMCs from blood, obtained on the day of vaccination. The receptor source for this set is a man over 45 who received an inactivated influenza vaccine. Each CDR3 is given with its conserved first and last residue. Each record gives: J gene, D gene, V gene, clone size, CDR3 protein, CDR3 DNA. A D gene is named only where the DNA matches it firmly. Rows give clone size only sometimes, using once, few, many, or a class for an expanded clone.

J gene: TRBJ2-4; D gene: -; V gene: TRBV7-2; clone size: -; CDR3 protein: CASSLIQGQNIQYF; CDR3 DNA: TGTGCCAGCAGCTTAATCCAGGGGCAAAACATTCAGTACTTC
J gene: TRBJ2-1; D gene: TRBD2; V gene: TRBV11-2; clone size: once; CDR3 protein: CASSSRTSGGLNEQFF; CDR3 DNA: TGTGCCAGCAGCTCCCGGACTAGCGGGGGGCTCAACGAGCAGTTCTTC
J gene: TRBJ2-7; D gene: TRBD2; V gene: TRBV5-1; clone size: few; CDR3 protein: CASSLARTSGTYEQYF; CDR3 DNA: TGCGCCAGCAGCTTGGCCAGGACTAGCGGGACCTACGAGCAGTACTTC
J gene: TRBJ1-5; D gene: -; V gene: TRBV5-6; clone size: -; CDR3 protein: CASRRSGGRNQPQHF; CDR3 DNA: TGTGCCAGTCGACGCAGCGGGGGAAGGAATCAGCCCCAGCATTTT
J gene: TRBJ2-2; D gene: -; V gene: TRBV18; clone size: few; CDR3 protein: CASSPPGLPLAGELFF; CDR3 DNA: TGTGCCAGCTCACCGCCGGGATTACCGCTAGCCGGGGAGCTGTTTTTT
J gene: TRBJ1-1; D gene: -; V gene: TRBV9; clone size: few; CDR3 protein: CASSAGPARNTEAFF; CDR3 DNA: TGTGCCAGCAGCGCGGGCCCCGCTAGGAACACTGAAGCTTTCTTT
J gene: TRBJ1-5; D gene: -; V gene: TRBV19; clone size: -; CDR3 protein: CASSPNREGSNQPQHF; CDR3 DNA: TGTGCCAGTAGCCCCAACAGGGAGGGAAGCAATCAGCCCCAGCATTTT
J gene: TRBJ1-2; D gene: -; V gene: TRBV27; clone size: many; CDR3 protein: CASRPGSSLGGYTF; CDR3 DNA: TGTGCCAGCAGACCCGGGTCATCTTTGGGTGGCTACACCTTC
J gene: TRBJ2-5; D gene: -; V gene: TRBV5-1; clone size: few; CDR3 protein: CASSRSREETQYF; CDR3 DNA: TGCGCCAGCAGCAGAAGTCGAGAAGAGACCCAGTACTTC
J gene: TRBJ2-5; D gene: -; V gene: TRBV3-1; clone size: few; CDR3 protein: CASSLPENRETQYF; CDR3 DNA: TGTGCCAGCAGCCTCCCCGAGAACCGAGAGACCCAGTACTTC
J gene: TRBJ1-2; D gene: TRBD1; V gene: TRBV4-2; clone size: many; CDR3 protein: CASSLTGASNYGYTF; CDR3 DNA: TGTGCCAGCAGCCTCACAGGGGCTTCTAACTATGGCTACACCTTC
J gene: TRBJ2-3; D gene: -; V gene: TRBV5-1; clone size: many; CDR3 protein: CASGKGPISTDTQYF; CDR3 DNA: TGCGCCAGCGGGAAGGGACCCATTAGCACAGATACGCAGTATTTT
J gene: TRBJ2-2; D gene: -; V gene: TRBV12-3/TRBV12-4; clone size: few; CDR3 protein: CASSFAGSTGELFF; CDR3 DNA: TGTGCCAGCAGTTTCGCAGGGAGCACCGGGGAGCTGTTTTTT
J gene: TRBJ2-3; D gene: TRBD2; V gene: TRBV27; clone size: -; CDR3 protein: CASSALAGGPTDTQYF; CDR3 DNA: TGTGCCAGCAGTGCACTAGCGGGGGGGCCTACAGATACGCAGTATTTT
J gene: TRBJ2-5; D gene: -; V gene: TRBV11-2; clone size: -; CDR3 protein: CASSFGSLGPQETQYF; CDR3 DNA: TGTGCCAGCAGCTTTGGGAGTTTGGGTCCTCAAGAGACCCAGTACTTC
J gene: TRBJ2-7; D gene: -; V gene: TRBV5-5; clone size: -; CDR3 protein: CASSLWGLDDEQYF; CDR3 DNA: TGTGCCAGCAGCTTGTGGGGTCTGGACGACGAGCAGTACTTC
J gene: TRBJ2-7; D gene: TRBD1; V gene: TRBV28; clone size: many; CDR3 protein: CASSFTNRGYEQYF; CDR3 DNA: TGTGCCAGCAGTTTCACCAACAGGGGCTACGAGCAGTACTTC
J gene: TRBJ2-7; D gene: -; V gene: TRBV5-1; clone size: few; CDR3 protein: CASSSGVPTSYEQYF; CDR3 DNA: TGCGCCAGCAGTTCAGGGGTTCCGACATCCTACGAGCAGTACTTC
J gene: TRBJ2-5; D gene: -; V gene: TRBV7-7; clone size: -; CDR3 protein: CASSESIRGGGETQYF; CDR3 DNA: TGTGCTAGCAGCGAGTCCATCCGGGGAGGGGGAGAGACCCAGTACTTC
J gene: TRBJ2-7; D gene: -; V gene: TRBV21-1; clone size: -; CDR3 protein: CASSKFYEQYF; CDR3 DNA: TGTGCCAGCAGCAAATTCTACGAGCAGTACTTC
J gene: TRBJ2-7; D gene: TRBD1; V gene: TRBV6-2/TRBV6-3; clone size: -; CDR3 protein: CASSYGTGGYERYF; CDR3 DNA: TGTGCCAGCAGTTACGGGACAGGGGGCTACGAGCGGTACTTC
J gene: TRBJ2-3; D gene: TRBD1; V gene: TRBV7-9; clone size: -; CDR3 protein: CASSPWGQQHTDTQYF; CDR3 DNA: TGTGCCAGCAGCCCGTGGGGACAGCAACACACAGATACGCAGTATTTT
J gene: TRBJ2-4; D gene: -; V gene: TRBV28; clone size: few; CDR3 protein: CASSPRPGALAKNIQYF; CDR3 DNA: TGTGCCAGCAGTCCCCGTCCAGGGGCCCTTGCCAAAAACATTCAGTACTTC
J gene: TRBJ2-2; D gene: TRBD2; V gene: TRBV6-1; clone size: many; CDR3 protein: CASSPSGPGELFF; CDR3 DNA: TGTGCCAGCAGTCCTAGCGGTCCCGGGGAGCTGTTTTTT
J gene: TRBJ2-5; D gene: -; V gene: TRBV7-2; clone size: once; CDR3 protein: CASSYQAGETQYF; CDR3 DNA: TGTGCCAGCAGCTACCAAGCGGGAGAGACCCAGTACTTC
J gene: TRBJ2-2; D gene: -; V gene: TRBV7-8; clone size: few; CDR3 protein: CASSLVGRPSTGELFF; CDR3 DNA: TGTGCCAGCAGTTTGGTTGGCAGACCATCAACCGGGGAGCTGTTTTTT
J gene: TRBJ1-5; D gene: -; V gene: TRBV20-1; clone size: few; CDR3 protein: CSARSGDGPNQPQHF; CDR3 DNA: TGCAGTGCTAGATCGGGGGACGGACCCAATCAGCCCCAGCATTTT
J gene: TRBJ2-7; D gene: -; V gene: TRBV7-9; clone size: few; CDR3 protein: CASSGGTTSEQYF; CDR3 DNA: TGTGCCAGCAGCGGAGGGACCACCTCCGAGCAGTACTTC
J gene: TRBJ2-3; D gene: TRBD2; V gene: TRBV20-1; clone size: few; CDR3 protein: CSANGLAGGESTDTQYF; CDR3 DNA: TGCAGTGCTAATGGGCTAGCGGGGGGCGAAAGCACAGATACGCAGTATTTT
J gene: TRBJ2-1; D gene: TRBD2; V gene: TRBV3-1; clone size: many; CDR3 protein: CASSQYGGVEQFF; CDR3 DNA: TGTGCCAGCAGCCAGTATGGGGGGGTTGAGCAGTTCTTC
J gene: TRBJ1-2; D gene: -; V gene: TRBV29-1; clone size: few; CDR3 protein: CSVQGTENYGYTF; CDR3 DNA: TGCAGCGTGCAGGGGACGGAGAACTATGGCTACACCTTC
J gene: TRBJ2-1; D gene: TRBD2; V gene: TRBV27; clone size: few; CDR3 protein: CASSLLGGGYNEQFF; CDR3 DNA: TGTGCCAGCAGTTTATTGGGCGGGGGCTACAATGAGCAGTTCTTC
J gene: TRBJ1-2; D gene: -; V gene: TRBV27; clone size: few; CDR3 protein: CASSLWGTLHYSYTF; CDR3 DNA: TGTGCCAGCAGTTTATGGGGAACCCTCCACTATAGCTACACCTTC